This record looks at one T cell receptor beta chain sequence and its context. Its antigen is unknown. The data derive from a study of cytomegalovirus exposure and HLA in healthy donors. Turning to the study itself: A previous analysis identified approximately 110 million unique TCR beta sequences derived from around 180 million T cells. An early release of data contained approximately 80 million unique TCRs, which came from HLA-typed donors. Of the donors genotyped, approximately 400 in all, about 82% fell in the Caucasian-associated ancestry cluster. Study-wide points: Presence/absence analysis assumed near-uniform sequencing depth across donors.

Use of 60 Vbeta and 13 Jbeta primers characterized the PCR. The assay was immunoSEQ multiplex PCR, and TCRdb's table has in-frame clones only and misses some. Of roughly 150,000 clones listed, approximately 80% were seen once; the top ten hold 5.5% to 6%. Germline values: CDR1 MNHNS, CDR2 SASEGT. V dropped 7 bases and J dropped 3; count of bases not matched to a gene: 6. CDR3 size: 14 residues. The V call is TRBV6-1, the J call TRBJ1-2, with 9 positions matching TRBD1. The sequence came from a man aged 25 to 40 in good health and CMV-seropositive. The sample taken for sequencing was PBMCs. The CDR3 nucleotides are TGTGCCAGCACCCGGACAGGGGACTACTATGGCTACACCTTC. This encodes CASTRTGDYYGYTF.